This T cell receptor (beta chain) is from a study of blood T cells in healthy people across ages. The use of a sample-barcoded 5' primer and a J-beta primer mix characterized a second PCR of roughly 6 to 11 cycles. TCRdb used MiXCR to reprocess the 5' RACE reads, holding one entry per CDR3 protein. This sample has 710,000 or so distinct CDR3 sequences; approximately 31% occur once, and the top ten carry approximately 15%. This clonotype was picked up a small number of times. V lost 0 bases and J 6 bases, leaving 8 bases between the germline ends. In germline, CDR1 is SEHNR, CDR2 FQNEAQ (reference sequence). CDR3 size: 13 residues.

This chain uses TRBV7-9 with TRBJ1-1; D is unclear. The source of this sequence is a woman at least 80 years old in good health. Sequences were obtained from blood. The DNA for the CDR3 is TGTGCCAGCAGCTTAGCATTAGGGTCTGAAGCTTTCTTT. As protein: CASSLALGSEAFF.